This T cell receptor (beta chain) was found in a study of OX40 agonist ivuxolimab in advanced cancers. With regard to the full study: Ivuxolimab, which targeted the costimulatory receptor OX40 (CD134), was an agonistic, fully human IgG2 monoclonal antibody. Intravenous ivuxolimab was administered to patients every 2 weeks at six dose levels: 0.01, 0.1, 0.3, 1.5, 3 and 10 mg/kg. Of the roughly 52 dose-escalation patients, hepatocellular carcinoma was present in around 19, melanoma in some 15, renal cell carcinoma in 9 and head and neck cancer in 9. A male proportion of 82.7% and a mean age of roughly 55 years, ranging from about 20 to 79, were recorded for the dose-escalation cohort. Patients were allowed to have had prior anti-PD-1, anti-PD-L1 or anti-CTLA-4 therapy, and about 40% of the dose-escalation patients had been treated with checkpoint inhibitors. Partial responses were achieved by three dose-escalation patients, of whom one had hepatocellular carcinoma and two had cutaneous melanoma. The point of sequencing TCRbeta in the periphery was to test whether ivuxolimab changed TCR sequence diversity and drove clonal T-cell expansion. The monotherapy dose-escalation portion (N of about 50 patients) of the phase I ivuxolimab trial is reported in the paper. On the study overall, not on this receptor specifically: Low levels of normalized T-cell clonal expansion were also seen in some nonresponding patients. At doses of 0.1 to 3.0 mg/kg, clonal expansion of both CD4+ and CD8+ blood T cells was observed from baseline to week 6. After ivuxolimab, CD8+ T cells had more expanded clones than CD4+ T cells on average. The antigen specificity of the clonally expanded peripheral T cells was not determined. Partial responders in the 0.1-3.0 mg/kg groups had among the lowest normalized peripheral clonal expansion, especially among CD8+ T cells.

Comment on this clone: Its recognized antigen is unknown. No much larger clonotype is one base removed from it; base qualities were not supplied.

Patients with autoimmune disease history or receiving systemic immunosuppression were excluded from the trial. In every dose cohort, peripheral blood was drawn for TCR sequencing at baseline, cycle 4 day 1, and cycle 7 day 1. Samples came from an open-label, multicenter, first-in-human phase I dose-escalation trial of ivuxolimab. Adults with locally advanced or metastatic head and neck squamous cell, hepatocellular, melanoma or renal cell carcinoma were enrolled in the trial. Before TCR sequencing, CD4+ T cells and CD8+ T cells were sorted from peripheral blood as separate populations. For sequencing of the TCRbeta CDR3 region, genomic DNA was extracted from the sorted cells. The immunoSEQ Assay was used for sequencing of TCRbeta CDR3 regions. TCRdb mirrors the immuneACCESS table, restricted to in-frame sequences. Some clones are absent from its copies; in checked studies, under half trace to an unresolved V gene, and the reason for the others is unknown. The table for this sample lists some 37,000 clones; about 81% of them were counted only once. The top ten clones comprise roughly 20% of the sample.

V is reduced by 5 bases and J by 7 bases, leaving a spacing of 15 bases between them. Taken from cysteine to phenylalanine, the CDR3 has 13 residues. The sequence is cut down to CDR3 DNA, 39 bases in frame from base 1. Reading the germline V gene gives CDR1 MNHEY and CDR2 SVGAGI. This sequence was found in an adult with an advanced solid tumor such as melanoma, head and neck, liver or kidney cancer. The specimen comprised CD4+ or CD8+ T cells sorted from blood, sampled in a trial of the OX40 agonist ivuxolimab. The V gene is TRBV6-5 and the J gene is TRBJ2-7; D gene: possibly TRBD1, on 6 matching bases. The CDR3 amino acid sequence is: CASSVNRVAEQYF. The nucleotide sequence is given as TGTGCCAGCAGTGTAAACAGGGTGGCTGAGCAGTACTTC.